What follows is one T cell receptor (beta chain) and its context. This sample was included in a study of Tregs in tolerant kidney transplant recipients. Regulatory T cells were sorted from thawed PBMCs rested overnight at 37°C with around 190 IU/ml IL-2. Method: immunoSEQ multiplex PCR; TCRdb's copy keeps in-frame clones and lacks some. The data show under 50,000 clones, with 91% seen just once and about 0.63% held by the top ten. This sequence was found in a human donor in good health. The specimen sequenced was Tregs from blood.

The CDR3 region is CAWSPQRPRNTIYF. For the CDR3, the DNA is TGTGCCTGGAGCCCCCAGAGGCCCCGAAACACCATATATTTT. The chain uses TRBV30 and TRBJ1-3; no reliable D call. The V end lost 3 bases, the J end lost 5 bases, and 14 bases lay between the germline ends. CDR3 length: 14 amino acids. Looked up from germline, CDR1 is GTSNPN and CDR2 is SVGIG (reference sequence).